This TCR beta chain originates from a study of T cells in Graves' hyperthyroidism and ophthalmopathy. Authors of the study amplified TCR beta CDR3 regions from RNA transcripts. The TCR CDR3 first-round RT-PCR relied on the HTBI primer set. TCRdb fed the multiplex PCR reads into MiXCR, producing one record per CDR3 protein. The sample contains around 520,000 distinct CDR3 sequences, approximately 15% of which appear only once. Trimming at V came to 1 base and at J to 4 bases, leaving 6 bases not matched to a gene. CDR1 is LGHNA, CDR2 YNFKEQ, per germline. This CDR3 is built from 17 residues. This chain links TRBV4-2 with TRBJ2-1; 11 bases fit TRBD2. This clonotype originated in a woman aged 18-29 years with Graves' hyperthyroidism. Material for sequencing was blood. This CDR3 reads CASSQGTSGGYYNEQFF. The CDR3 nucleotides are TGTGCCAGCAGCCAAGGAACTAGCGGGGGCTATTACAATGAGCAGTTCTTC.